This TCR beta chain was obtained from a study of CD8 T cells in Susac syndrome. The CDR3 covers 14 residues. V lost 0 bases and J lost 5, with 9 bases in between. Germline-derived CDR1 and CDR2 are SGHDT and YYEEEE. The authors reverse transcribed roughly 0.5 to 1 ug RNA with random hexamers. It was immunoSEQ multiplex PCR that amplified TCR beta CDR3 across 54 Vbeta and 13 Jbeta. TCRdb processed the immunoSEQ multiplex PCR reads anew with MiXCR; each CDR3 protein has one entry. The table lists roughly 150,000 distinct CDR3 sequences, about 94% of them singletons. For this clonotype: The antigen is not known.

Whole-study results and caveats: Individuals included in the TCR sequencing and HLA analysis were acknowledged by the study to be relatively few in number.

The chain has TRBV5-6 and TRBJ2-4; no reliable D call. The TCR was taken from a human donor with multiple sclerosis. The sequencing sample was made of CD8+ T cells from PBMCs. CDR3 sequence (DNA): TGTGCCAGCAGCTTGGGTGGTCTCGAAAACATTCAGTACTTC. Amino acids: CASSLGGLENIQYF.